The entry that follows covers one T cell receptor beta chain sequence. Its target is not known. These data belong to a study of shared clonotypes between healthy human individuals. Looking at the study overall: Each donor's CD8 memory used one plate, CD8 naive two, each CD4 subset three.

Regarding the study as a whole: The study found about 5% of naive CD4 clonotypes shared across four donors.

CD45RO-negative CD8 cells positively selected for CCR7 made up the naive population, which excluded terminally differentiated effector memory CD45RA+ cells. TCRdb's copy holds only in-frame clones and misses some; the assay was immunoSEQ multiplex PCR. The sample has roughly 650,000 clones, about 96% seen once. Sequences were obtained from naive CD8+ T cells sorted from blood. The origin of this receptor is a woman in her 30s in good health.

The CDR3 DNA reads TGCGCCAGCAGCCAAGATCCCGCCGGGACCTACGAGCAGTACTTC. This encodes CASSQDPAGTYEQYF. V and J are TRBV4-1 and TRBJ2-7, with a weak D call TRBD2 (5 bases). Germline CDR1 reads MGHRA; CDR2 reads YSYEKL. The CDR3 is made up of 15 amino acids. V was clipped by 0 bases and J by 2 bases, with 11 bases between them.